This T cell receptor (beta chain) is drawn from a study of post-analysis software for immune sequencing data (dated by TCRdb to about 2015). The study in broad terms: The recorded disease courses included relapsing-remitting, secondary progressive and progressive-relapsing multiple sclerosis, and some patients had no subtype annotation. The patient repertoires were compared against 11 previously published healthy control repertoires obtained from donors aged roughly 6 to 25 years. A subset of samples was prepared in parallel using single-end sample barcoding, then pooled and co-amplified after Illumina adapter ligation. Study-level results and caveats: Normalized Chao1 diversity was significantly lower in multiple sclerosis patients than controls, suggesting substantial peripheral T-cell clonal expansion. The control group was slightly older than the multiple sclerosis patient group. Significantly higher frequencies in patients than in controls were found for roughly 5 TRBV segments, including TRBV5-6, TRBV5-1 and TRBV20-1. Direct clustering with F measure revealed strong co-clustering of samples prepared in the same batch, which led to a batch-effect correction.

As regards this clonotype: Its antigen is still unknown. A much larger clone differs from this one at a single base, so this may be a read error.

Library preparation used PCR. The reads were generated on an Illumina HiSeq 2500. To reduce PCR and sequencing biases, unique molecular identifiers were incorporated into the TCR beta cDNA libraries. Per 1 to 10 million input T cells, roughly 500,000 cDNA molecules were obtained, such that each molecule approximated one T cell. The patient libraries were prepared and sequenced using the same protocol as the earlier healthy control dataset. Samples belonging to the same batch were prepared together, multiplexed and sequenced on a shared HiSeq lane. Under the source paper's analysis protocol: MIGEC handled the raw barcoded reads, throwing out single-read molecular identifier groups before consensus assembly and CDR3 extraction. Clonotype tables were post-analysed with VDJtools, and diversity was normalized by down-sampling all datasets to the smallest sample size. Repertoire overlap clustering matched CDR3 amino acid but not nucleotide sequences to correct batch-related cross-sample contamination. The public reads were run again by TCRdb, first through fastp at Q25 and then through MiXCR, and only productive beta chains were kept. Rows are combined by CDR3 protein, so each entry shows the most common genes and DNA. The V and J calls and clone size come from TCRdb's table, not from the authors' own analysis. This sample comprises hundreds of thousands of distinct CDR3 sequences, roughly 27% of them detected only once. The ten largest clones take up 0.55% to 0.65% of the sample.

To demonstrate the VDJtools post-analysis software, TCR beta repertoires were profiled from the peripheral blood of more than ten young patients with multiple sclerosis. The multiple sclerosis patients were children and adolescents ranging in age from about 6 to 17 years. CDR3 length: 15 amino acids, cysteine to phenylalanine. Only CDR3 DNA is held: 45 bases, read in frame from base 1. The rearranged chain carries TRBV12-3 or TRBV12-4 and TRBJ1-5, with a tentative D gene TRBD1 over 5 matching bases. The sequenced sample consisted of blood. The source is a girl between 10 and 17 years old with multiple sclerosis. The CDR3 region: CACSKPGQGNQPQHF. The sequenced DNA: TGTGCCTGCAGCAAACCTGGACAAGGCAATCAGCCCCAGCATTTT.